Each of the 32 T cell receptor beta chains below was sequenced from the same sample in a study of cytomegalovirus exposure and HLA in healthy donors. The PCR contained 60 Vbeta and 13 Jbeta primers. Assay used: immunoSEQ multiplex PCR; TCRdb lists only in-frame clones, some missing. The sample has about 130,000 clones; roughly 82% are singletons. The sample taken for sequencing was PBMCs. These receptors were obtained from a man aged 50 to 60 in good health and CMV-seronegative.

This clone appeared a single time. The gene calls are TRBV7-9 and TRBJ1-6; tentatively, D is TRBD1 (6 bases). The CDR3 covers 14 residues. Germline CDR1 is SEHNR and CDR2 is FQNEAQ (reference sequence). Between the trimmed V and J ends, which lost 5 bases and 7 bases, there was a span of 12 bases. For the CDR3, the DNA is TGTGCCAGCAGCCTCAGGACAGCCAATTCACCCCTCCACTTT. It is translated as CASSLRTANSPLHF.

This clone turned up a few times. The rearrangement joins TRBV6-4 to TRBJ2-3; 10 bases agree with TRBD2. Trimming took 6 bases from V and 5 from J; bases not matched to a gene: 5. Germline CDR1 reads MRHNA; CDR2 reads SNTAGT. This CDR3 spans 14 amino acids. The CDR3 loop reads CASSQAGGVDTQYF. The CDR3 DNA sequence: TGTGCCAGCAGCCAAGCGGGGGGGGTAGATACGCAGTATTTT.

The J gene is TRBJ1-2, the V gene TRBV4-1, with 10 bases aligning to TRBD1. The J segment lost 2 bases and the V segment lost 5 bases, leaving 5 bases of the junction unmatched. Germline assignment: CDR1 MGHRA and CDR2 YSYEKL. This CDR3 contains 15 residues. The CDR3 sequence: CASSSRQGANYGYTF. CDR3 nucleotides: TGCGCCAGCAGCTCCCGACAGGGGGCAAACTATGGCTACACCTTC.

This chain links TRBV5-1 with TRBJ2-2; D is ambiguous. This CDR3 comprises 13 residues. The V gene's germline CDR1 is SGHRS and CDR2 YFSETQ. Trimming pared 3 bases from V and 2 bases from J, leaving 5 bases between. The CDR3 nucleotides are TGCGCCAGCAGCTCCCAAAACACCGGGGAGCTGTTTTTT. Translating gives CASSSQNTGELFF.

The chain links TRBV9 to TRBJ2-3; tentatively, D is TRBD2 (7 bases). The CDR3 contains 16 residues. V dropped 0 bases and J dropped 1 base, with 12 bases sitting between them. CDR1 and CDR2 from the germline V gene are SGDLS and YYNGEE. The CDR3 reads CASSVVGGLGTDTQYF. For the CDR3, the DNA is TGTGCCAGCAGCGTAGTGGGGGGGCTTGGCACAGATACGCAGTATTTT.

CDR3 in amino acids: CASSVQGTPYEQYF. CDR3 DNA: TGCGCCAGCAGCGTACAGGGGACTCCCTACGAGCAGTACTTC. The chain has TRBV5-1 and TRBJ2-7; maybe TRBD1 (7 bases). In germline, CDR1 is SGHRS, CDR2 YFSETQ. V gave up 4 bases and J gave up 2 bases, with 13 bases separating them. This CDR3 spans 14 amino acids. The full variable domain, with the rest looked up from reference TRBV5-1 and TRBJ2-7, is KAGVTQTPRYLIKTRGQQVTLSCSPISGHRSVSWYQQTPGQGLQFLFEYFSETQRNKGNFPGRFSGRQFSNSRSEMNVSTLELGDSALYLCASSVQGTPYEQYFGPGTRLTVT.

V is TRBV2 and J is TRBJ1-6, with D possibly being TRBD1 (5 bases). This CDR3 spans 14 amino acids. Looked up from germline, CDR1 is SNHLY and CDR2 is FYNNEI. V gave up 6 bases and J gave up 7 bases, with 13 bases separating them. The CDR3 nucleotides are TGTGCCAGCAGCCCGGGACTTCCAAATTCACCCCTCCACTTT. This sequence encodes CASSPGLPNSPLHF.

The V call is TRBV7-9, the J call TRBJ1-2, with a tentative D call TRBD1 (6 bases). The CDR3 contains 15 residues. Germline CDR1 SEHNR, CDR2 FQNEAQ (reference sequence). V was pared by 4 bases and J by 5 bases, with 17 bases between. The CDR3 sequence is CASSYNSGAEYGYTF. The CDR3 DNA follows: TGTGCCAGCAGCTACAACTCAGGGGCAGAGTATGGCTACACCTTC.

The genes are TRBV5-4 and TRBJ1-1, with a weak D call TRBD1 (6 bases). Germline CDR1 is SGHNT and CDR2 is YYREEE (reference sequence). The CDR3 runs 14 residues. V was shortened by 2 bases and J by 6 bases, with 14 bases between the two germline ends. The CDR3 nucleotides are TGTGCCAGCAGCTTCGCACAGGGTGACTCTGAAGCTTTCTTT. Translating gives CASSFAQGDSEAFF.

The V gene is TRBV10-2, the J gene TRBJ1-5; D not certain. The CDR3 has 13 amino acids. Germline V lookup: CDR1 WSHSY, CDR2 SAAADI. V lost 7 bases to trimming and J lost 6 bases, with 13 bases between them. The CDR3 spells CASTGYLAQPQHF. In DNA, the CDR3 is TGCGCCAGCACGGGGTATCTCGCTCAGCCCCAGCATTTT.

In this sample, this clone turned up a few times. One end of the junction fails to match germline, which may point to a read error. This rearrangement joins TRBV7-7 to TRBJ2-5; tentative D call: TRBD2 (6 bases). CDR1 and CDR2 (germline): SSHAT, FNYEAQ (reference sequence). This CDR3 comprises 14 residues. CDR3 region: CASSPSGRQETQYF. In DNA form, the CDR3 reads TGTGCTAGCAGCCCGAGCGGGCGGCAAGAGACCCAGTACTTC. The full variable domain, completed using reference TRBV7-7 and TRBJ2-5, is GAGVSQSPRYKVTKRGQDVTLRCDPISSHATLYWYQQALGQGPEFLTYFNYEAQPDKSGLPSDRFSAERPEGSISTLTIQRTEQRDSAMYRCASSPSGRQETQYFGPGTRLLVL.

This clone showed up just a few times. Additional DNA sequences in this sample encode the identical CDR3. This rearrangement joins TRBV4-1 to TRBJ1-1; no definite D call. In germline, CDR1 is MGHRA, CDR2 YSYEKL. This CDR3 is 15 amino acids long. The V end was cut by 0 bases, the J end by 5 bases, with 13 bases between. DNA of the CDR3: TGCGCCAGCAGCCAAGATGCAGCCGGGAGGACTGAAGCTTTCTTT. Protein: CASSQDAAGRTEAFF.

The chain uses TRBV11-2 and TRBJ2-4; no definite D call. The CDR3 is made up of 15 amino acids. CDR1 and CDR2 (germline): SGHAT, FQNNGV. Trimming left V 5 bases short and J 1 base short, with 12 bases between. This CDR3 is CASSLAVVAKNIQYF. CDR3 nucleotide sequence: TGTGCCAGCAGCCTGGCAGTCGTTGCCAAAAACATTCAGTACTTC.

The J gene is TRBJ2-5, the V gene TRBV4-2; D perhaps matches TRBD2 (6 bases). CDR3 length equals 15 residues. The germline CDR1 and CDR2 sequences are LGHNA and YNFKEQ. Trimming cost V 0 bases and J 2 bases, with 10 bases left between them. In DNA form, the CDR3 reads TGTGCCAGCAGCCAAGAGGGGGGACCGCAAGAGACCCAGTACTTC. This codes for CASSQEGGPQETQYF.

This clone has more than one count but fewer than ten. V and J are TRBV5-4 and TRBJ1-1; 10 positions agree with TRBD1. Per the germline V gene, CDR1 is SGHNT and CDR2 is YYREEE (reference sequence). V was pared by 4 bases and J by 6 bases, with 9 bases of the junction left unmatched. The CDR3 spans 15 residues. CDR3 nucleotide sequence: TGTGCCAGCAGCGGACCGGGACAGGGGCGCGCTGAAGCTTTCTTT. It codes for CASSGPGQGRAEAFF.

This clone was seen just once. The J gene is TRBJ2-7, the V gene TRBV4-1; TRBD2 matches 11 bases. This CDR3 region has 15 residues. Germline V gene sequence: CDR1 MGHRA, CDR2 YSYEKL. Trimming at V came to 0 bases and at J to 4 bases, leaving 2 bases not matched to a gene. CDR3 protein: CASSQDPSGGYEQYF. CDR3 DNA sequence: TGCGCCAGCAGCCAAGATCCTAGCGGGGGGTACGAGCAGTACTTC.

The chain employs TRBV5-4 and TRBJ2-7; possibly TRBD2 for D (6 bases). V dropped 4 bases and J dropped 4 bases, with 12 bases sitting between them. The CDR3 runs 13 residues. The V gene's germline CDR1 is SGHNT and CDR2 YYREEE (reference sequence). The CDR3 bases are TGTGCCAGCAGCGGGGGAAGCGGGTACGAGCAGTACTTC. Translation gives CASSGGSGYEQYF. Combining the CDR3 with reference TRBV5-4 and TRBJ2-7 gives the whole variable domain ETGVTQSPTHLIKTRGQQVTLRCSSQSGHNTVSWYQQALGQGPQFIFQYYREEENGRGNFPPRFSGLQFPNYSSELNVNALELDDSALYLCASSGGSGYEQYFGPGTRLTVT.

The J gene is TRBJ1-2, the V gene TRBV7-6; weak D call: TRBD1 (6 bases). Germline-derived CDR1 and CDR2 are SGHVS and FNYEAQ. Trimming took 1 base from V and 5 from J, leaving 14 bases between them. This CDR3 spans 15 amino acids. CDR3 bases: TGTGCCAGCAGCTTAGAAGGGACACCCGCTTATGGCTACACCTTC. This codes for CASSLEGTPAYGYTF. Complete variable domain (other parts from reference TRBV7-6 and TRBJ1-2): GAGVSQSPRYKVTKRGQDVALRCDPISGHVSLYWYRQALGQGPEFLTYFNYEAQQDKSGLPNDRFSAERPEGSISTLTIQRTEQRDSAMYRCASSLEGTPAYGYTFGSGTRLTVV.

The chain recombines TRBV9 with TRBJ2-2; possibly TRBD2 for D (5 bases). The CDR3 is 16 residues long. V lost 5 bases and J lost 1, with 15 bases in between. Germline V gives CDR1 SGDLS, CDR2 YYNGEE. CDR3 residues: CASSMNRDRNTGELFF. The CDR3 region has the DNA TGTGCCAGCAGTATGAACCGGGATCGGAACACCGGGGAGCTGTTTTTT.

This clone was found a few times. The chain recombines TRBV7-9 with TRBJ1-1, with D possibly being TRBD1 (5 bases). The CDR3 loop spans 11 amino acids. Trimming removed 4 bases from V and 7 bases from J, with 7 bases in between. CDR1 is SEHNR, CDR2 FQNEAQ, per germline (reference sequence). The CDR3 is CASSWGGEAFF. For the CDR3, the DNA is TGTGCCAGCAGCTGGGGGGGTGAAGCTTTCTTT. Based on the CDR3 plus reference TRBV7-9 and TRBJ1-1, the full variable domain is DTGVSQNPRHKITKRGQNVTFRCDPISEHNRLYWYRQTLGQGPEFLTYFQNEAQLEKSRLLSDRFSAERPKGSFSTLEIQRTEQGDSAMYLCASSWGGEAFFGQGTRLTVV.

The V and J genes are TRBV15 and TRBJ1-5, with a tentative D call TRBD1 (5 bases). The CDR3 length is 14 residues. Germline assignment: CDR1 LNHNV and CDR2 YYDKDF (reference sequence). V dropped 8 bases and J dropped 5 bases, with 16 bases sitting between them. In DNA, the CDR3 is TGTGCCACCCACTCGGGGGAGGGTTATCAGCCCCAGCATTTT. This translates into CATHSGEGYQPQHF.

This clone was observed once. The chain carries TRBV6-6 and TRBJ2-3, with TRBD2 as a possible D gene (7 bases). Germline lookup yields CDR1 MNHNY and CDR2 SVGAGI (reference sequence). This CDR3 is 14 amino acids long. V lost 7 bases to trimming and J lost 0 bases, with 11 bases between them. The CDR3 reads CASMRGGSTDTQYF. CDR3 coding DNA: TGTGCCAGCATGAGGGGGGGTAGCACAGATACGCAGTATTTT.

The rearrangement uses TRBV30 and TRBJ1-6; D unclear. The V gene's germline CDR1 is GTSNPN and CDR2 SVGIG (reference sequence). The CDR3 runs 12 residues. The germline V and J ends were trimmed by 5 bases and 6 bases, with 8 bases remaining between them. The CDR3 protein is CAWGGGNSPLHF. DNA of the CDR3: TGTGCCTGGGGAGGAGGTAATTCACCCCTCCACTTT.

The chain is built from TRBV7-3 and TRBJ2-5; TRBD1 might be the D (5 bases). Germline V gene sequence: CDR1 SGHTA, CDR2 FQGTGA. The ends were cut back, 5 bases at V and 5 bases at J, with 12 bases in the middle. The CDR3 has 13 residues. DNA for the CDR3: TGTGCCAGCAGCCCCGGCAGGGCTGAGACCCAGTACTTC. This translates into CASSPGRAETQYF.

This chain links TRBV6-5 with TRBJ2-1; D uncertain. The CDR3 is 15 residues long. The ends were cut back, 6 bases at V and 0 bases at J, with 12 bases in the middle. From germline, CDR1 is MNHEY and CDR2 SVGAGI. Written as DNA, the CDR3 is TGTGCCAGCAGCCGCGAACAGAGCTCCTACAATGAGCAGTTCTTC. Translated, it gives CASSREQSSYNEQFF.

The chain employs TRBV2 and TRBJ2-3, with 11 bases lining up with TRBD2. J lost 2 bases, V lost 6 bases, and 10 bases had no gene match. The CDR3 is 17 amino acids. Germline CDR1 reads SNHLY; CDR2 reads FYNNEI. In DNA, the CDR3 is TGTGCCAGCAGGGGTACCCTAGCGGGGGGCCTCACAGATACGCAGTATTTT. Translating gives CASRGTLAGGLTDTQYF.

The CDR3 sequence: CASPQGAGEQYF. The CDR3 nucleotides are TGTGCCAGCCCACAGGGGGCAGGCGAGCAGTACTTC. This chain connects TRBV6-1 to TRBJ2-7; TRBD1 matches 9 bases. This CDR3 comprises 12 residues. The J segment lost 6 bases and the V segment lost 8 bases, leaving 5 bases of the junction unmatched. Germline values: CDR1 MNHNS, CDR2 SASEGT.

The rearrangement links TRBV15 to TRBJ1-4, with 7 bases matching TRBD1. Per germline, CDR1 LNHNV and CDR2 YYDKDF (reference sequence). Germline trimming cut 1 base from V and 4 bases from J; bases unmatched to any gene: 0. This CDR3 is built from 14 residues. CDR3 in amino acids: CATSRGQGNEKLFF. The CDR3 DNA sequence: TGTGCCACCAGCAGAGGACAGGGTAATGAAAAACTGTTTTTT.

The CDR3 sequence is CASSQQRGNQPQHF. The DNA for the CDR3 is TGTGCCAGCAGTCAACAACGGGGCAATCAGCCCCAGCATTTT. V and J are TRBV2 and TRBJ1-5, with D unresolved. Trimming left V 5 bases short and J 2 bases short, with 10 bases between. CDR3 length: 14 residues. The germline V gene has CDR1 SNHLY and CDR2 FYNNEI.

This clone came up once. This sequence joins TRBV15 and TRBJ1-4; D possibly corresponds to TRBD1 (5 bases). This CDR3 is built from 15 residues. Germline V gene lookup returns CDR1 LNHNV and CDR2 YYDKDF (reference sequence). The V and J ends lost 9 bases and 5 bases respectively, with 19 bases between them. CDR3 DNA sequence: TGTGCCACTTCCGAGGGTCGGGGGTCGAATGAAAAACTGTTTTTT. This translates into CATSEGRGSNEKLFF.

V usage is TRBV5-6 and J usage is TRBJ2-3, with D perhaps matching TRBD1 (6 bases). CDR3 length: 14 amino acids. Germline V gene sequence: CDR1 SGHDT, CDR2 YYEEEE. V lost 5 bases and J 5 bases, leaving 15 bases between the germline ends. The CDR3 DNA reads as TGTGCCAGCAGTAAGGGGGTAAGAGGAGATACGCAGTATTTT. Its protein product is CASSKGVRGDTQYF.

This chain uses TRBV29-1 with TRBJ2-5; maybe TRBD1 (6 bases). The CDR3 length is 14 residues. CDR1 is SQVTM and CDR2 is ANQGSEA in the germline V gene. Trimming removed 7 bases at V and 5 bases at J, with 20 bases between. The CDR3 protein is CSAGQQGWRETQYF. DNA of the CDR3: TGCAGCGCAGGGCAACAGGGTTGGCGGGAGACCCAGTACTTC.